Each of the 5 T cell receptor beta chains below was sequenced from the same sample in a study of blood T cell repertoires in COVID-19. Only in-frame clones appear in the TCRdb table, and some are missing; sequencing was by immunoSEQ multiplex PCR. The top ten hold approximately 1.2% of the sample, which has about 200,000 clones, 92% seen once. Sample: peripheral blood. The receptors come from a man aged 30-40 years with acute or convalescent COVID-19.

The chain recombines TRBV20-1 with TRBJ2-7; D perhaps matches TRBD1 (6 bases). The length of the CDR3 is 11 residues. The germline gives CDR1 DFQATT, CDR2 SNEGSKA (reference sequence). The CDR3 nucleotides are TGCAGCGCGGACAGAAAGTACGAGCAGTACTTC. It translates to CSADRKYEQYF.

This chain connects TRBV5-6 to TRBJ2-4, with 7 bases fitting TRBD2. Germline V gives CDR1 SGHDT, CDR2 YYEEEE. Germline trimming cut 1 base from V and 8 bases from J; bases unmatched to any gene: 6. This CDR3 region has 14 residues. This CDR3 reads CASSLLGGRDIQYF. Here the CDR3 DNA reads TGTGCCAGCAGCTTGCTGGGGGGGAGGGACATTCAGTACTTC.

The chain carries TRBV5-1 and TRBJ1-1; D possibly corresponds to TRBD1 (6 bases). Germline V CDR1 and CDR2: SGHRS, YFSETQ. This CDR3 region has 13 residues. V lost 4 bases and J 4 bases, leaving 11 bases between the germline ends. The CDR3 sequence is CASSVDSITEAFF. The CDR3 coding sequence is TGCGCCAGCAGCGTGGACAGTATCACTGAAGCTTTCTTT.

The chain carries TRBV3-1 (or the pseudogene TRBV3-2) and TRBJ1-2; D may be TRBD1 (6 bases). The CDR3 has 13 residues. V dropped 8 bases and J dropped 4 bases, with 14 bases sitting between them. In germline, CDR1 is LGHDT, CDR2 YNNKEL (reference sequence). CDR3 loop: CASVGAHTYGYTF. The CDR3, as DNA: TGTGCCAGCGTGGGGGCCCACACCTATGGCTACACCTTC.

The V call is TRBV9, the J call TRBJ2-1; D remains ambiguous. In germline, CDR1 is SGDLS, CDR2 YYNGEE. V dropped 0 bases and J dropped 3 bases, with 7 bases sitting between them. This CDR3 is 14 amino acids long. The CDR3 nucleotides read TGTGCCAGCAGCGTAGCCACAAGCTACAATGAGCAGTTCTTC. It encodes CASSVATSYNEQFF.